A selection of T cell receptor beta chains follows, all from one sample in a study of neurological immune-mediated disorders. TCRdb independently ran MiXCR on the 5' RACE reads; one entry per CDR3 protein. This sample has fewer than 30,000 distinct CDR3 sequences; 13% occur once, and the top ten carry less than 5.5%. Sequenced: CD4+ T cells from blood. These receptors were obtained from a female donor with HTLV-1-associated myelopathy (HAM/TSP). CDR3s include the opening cysteine and the closing phenylalanine or tryptophan. A D gene is named only where the DNA matches it firmly. Clone size is given for some rows only: seen once, a few or many times, or a class if the clone is expanded.

TRBJ1-1,many,TRBD1,TRBV7-3,CASSEGAGNTEAFF,TGTGCCAGCAGCGAGGGGGCAGGGAACACTGAAGCTTTCTTT
TRBJ1-5,many,-,TRBV7-9,CASSLRDQPQHF,TGTGCCAGCAGCTTGCGCGATCAGCCCCAGCATTTT
TRBJ2-1,once,-,TRBV5-4,CASPGWPEGGDEQFF,TGTGCCAGCCCAGGATGGCCAGAAGGAGGCGATGAGCAGTTCTTC
TRBJ2-5,many,TRBD2,TRBV20-1,CSAPRRLATRQETQYF,TGCAGTGCTCCCCGCCGACTAGCTACGCGACAAGAGACCCAGTACTTC
TRBJ1-1,many,-,TRBV6-5,CASSASGDTEAFF,TGTGCCAGCAGCGCCTCGGGGGACACTGAAGCTTTCTTT
TRBJ1-4,medium-sized,TRBD1,TRBV20-1,CSARGNRGNEKLFF,TGCAGTGCTAGAGGGAACAGGGGAAATGAAAAACTGTTTTTT
TRBJ2-6,many,-,TRBV10-3,CAISEGSSGANVLTF,TGTGCCATCAGTGAGGGGAGCTCTGGGGCCAACGTCCTGACTTTC
TRBJ2-2,many,TRBD2,TRBV7-3,CASSPAGAGELFF,TGTGCCAGCAGCCCGGCGGGGGCCGGGGAGCTGTTTTTT
TRBJ2-3,many,-,TRBV7-8,CASSLVRLTRTDTQYF,TGTGCCAGCAGCTTAGTACGACTAACCCGCACAGATACGCAGTATTTT
TRBJ1-1,many,-,TRBV7-9,CASSPRGRNTEAFF,TGTGCCAGCAGCCCCCGGGGCCGGAACACTGAAGCTTTCTTT
TRBJ1-6,many,-,TRBV15,CATRARYNSPLHF,TGTGCCACCAGGGCCAGATATAATTCACCCCTCCACTTT
TRBJ2-7,many,-,TRBV7-2,CASSLIGGKTYEQYF,TGTGCCAGCAGCTTAATTGGGGGTAAGACCTACGAGCAGTACTTC
TRBJ2-2,-,-,TRBV5-1,CASSLEAVLTVELFF,TGCGCCAGCAGCTTGGAAGCGGTTTTGACCGTGGAGCTGTTTTTT
TRBJ1-3,many,-,TRBV14,CASSPTPWDTIYF,TGTGCCAGCAGCCCTACTCCGTGGGACACCATATATTTT
TRBJ1-5,many,-,TRBV5-1,CASSLDTGGGPQHF,TGCGCCAGCAGCTTGGACACCGGAGGTGGGCCCCAGCATTTT